The sequence of this T cell receptor (beta chain) was determined in a study of T-cell reconstitution after alpha-beta-depleted transplantation in children. This clonotype was observed at least ten times. Its antigen is not known. The CDR3 loop spans 13 amino acids. The V end was cut by 7 bases, the J end by 2 bases, with 15 bases between. CDR1 SQVTM and CDR2 ANQGSEA come from the germline V gene. Preparing the TCRbeta library involved the use of unique molecular identifiers. TCRdb analysed the PCR reads with MiXCR anew, one entry per CDR3 protein. The profile covers 700,000 or so distinct CDR3 sequences, with about 12% appearing a single time and approximately 0.8% taken by the ten largest. Findings and caveats of the study: In patients about two months after transplant, alpha-beta T cells reportedly arose from several hundred expanded graft clones. For some patients, TCRbeta diversity was high at day 60 because of recipient T cells and thymic progenitors that survived. One year after transplant, T-cell counts and diversity came mostly from newly produced T cells.

This clonotype was sampled from a girl aged 2 to 9 with congenital amegakaryocytic thrombocytopenia, due to receive a stem cell transplant. This sequence joins TRBV29-1 and TRBJ2-7; possibly TRBD1 or TRBD2 for D (5 bases each). Sample: PBMCs, taken before TCRalphabeta/CD19-depleted stem cell transplant. This chain's CDR3 is CSAQGVSTYEQYF. In DNA, the CDR3 is TGCAGCGCCCAGGGAGTTTCAACCTACGAGCAGTACTTC.